Described below is a single T cell receptor beta chain sequence and its context. There are 13 residues in the CDR3. CDR1 KGHSH and CDR2 LQKENI come from the germline V gene. The V end lost 4 bases, the J end lost 7 bases, and 14 bases lay between the germline ends. The data originate from a study of blood T cell repertoires in COVID-19. Study summary: Sites in the United States, Italy and Spain provided acute and convalescent COVID-19 samples.

Enrolled through a virtual design, the participants were between roughly 18 and 95 years of age and came from approximately 25 US areas. Participant-given clinical history determined each cohort assignment. Source study methods: For nucleated cells, counts were estimated from reference gene primer amplification. Using immunoSEQ multiplex PCR, the repertoire was profiled, and TCRdb retains in-frame clones only, with some absent. The V and J calls and clone size come from that table; D and trimming were worked out from the DNA. This sample has a few hundred thousand clones, with around 87% found just once.

The TCR sequence derives from a man under 40 who had recovered from COVID-19. The source material was PBMCs or T cells enriched from blood (not recorded which). This chain connects TRBV18 to TRBJ2-7; D is perhaps TRBD1 (5 bases). The CDR3 protein is CASSRQQEYEQYF. Here the CDR3 DNA reads TGTGCCAGCTCACGACAACAGGAATATGAGCAGTACTTC.